The source of this TCR beta chain is a study of post-analysis software for immune sequencing data. Regarding the study as a whole: Patients showed TRBV5-6, TRBV5-1 and TRBV20-1 among about five TRBV segments more frequent than in controls. F measure clustering grouped samples strongly by preparation batch.

cDNA libraries for TCR beta contained unique molecular identifiers. In TCRdb, the PCR reads were re-called with MiXCR into one record per CDR3 protein. This sample carries roughly 580,000 distinct CDR3 sequences, 44% of them seen once, and the ten largest clones take 1.7%. This clonotype was recorded at least ten times. The target antigen is unknown. Deletions cut 5 bases from V and 6 bases from J, with 17 bases between. The CDR3 loop spans 15 amino acids. The chain uses TRBV12-3 or TRBV12-4 and TRBJ2-1, with D maybe TRBD1 (6 bases). This TCR was sampled from a girl aged 5-17 years with multiple sclerosis. The sample taken for sequencing was blood. The CDR3 nucleotides read TGTGCCAGCAGTGTTTGGGACAAGCCTCCCAATGAGCAGTTCTTC. Translated: CASSVWDKPPNEQFF.